These 9 T cell receptor beta chains came from one sample sequenced in a study of vaccination effects on CD4 cells after COVID-19. Following a roughly 9-day culture, CD4+ T cells were purified. Every participant took two doses of the BNT162b2 or mRNA-1273 vaccine. Here immunoSEQ multiplex PCR was the method, and the copy in TCRdb shows in-frame clones only, minus some. The sample includes some 70,000 clones, 70% to 80% seen only once; the top ten take about 2.5%. Antigens for these TCRs are unknown. Sample: CD4+ T cells from PBMCs cultured without peptide, taken after COVID-19 vaccination. The receptors come from a human donor who received a COVID-19 vaccine.

With respect to this clone: Other DNA sequences of this sample code for an identical CDR3. The chain is built from TRBV27 and TRBJ1-6; 7 nucleotides align to TRBD1. CDR3 length equals 14 residues. Trimming removed 4 bases from V and 7 bases from J; junction bases left unmatched: 4. Per the germline V gene, CDR1 is MNHEY and CDR2 is SMNVEV (reference sequence). DNA for the CDR3: TGTGCCAGCAGTTGGGACAGTTTGAATTCACCCCTCCACTTT. Amino acids: CASSWDSLNSPLHF.

The rearrangement links TRBV5-4 to TRBJ2-2; 8 bases align to TRBD1. This CDR3 spans 16 amino acids. V dropped 4 bases and J dropped 4; count of bases not matched to a gene: 9. Looked up from germline, CDR1 is SGHNT and CDR2 is YYREEE (reference sequence). The CDR3 DNA follows: TGTGCCAGCAGCACTAGGACAGGGAGAGGCACCGGGGAGCTGTTTTTT. It translates to CASSTRTGRGTGELFF. The full variable domain, with the rest looked up from reference TRBV5-4 and TRBJ2-2, is ETGVTQSPTHLIKTRGQQVTLRCSSQSGHNTVSWYQQALGQGPQFIFQYYREEENGRGNFPPRFSGLQFPNYSSELNVNALELDDSALYLCASSTRTGRGTGELFFGEGSRLTVL.

This clone was counted only a few times. The chain employs TRBV25-1 and TRBJ1-1, with D perhaps matching TRBD1 (6 bases). The CDR3 is 15 amino acids. Germline CDR1 is MGHDK and CDR2 is SYGVNS. Trimming left V 5 bases short and J 6 bases short, with 19 bases between. The CDR3 sequence: CASSTTAGRGAEAFF. CDR3 coding DNA: TGTGCCAGCAGTACAACCGCCGGCAGGGGAGCTGAAGCTTTCTTT.

The table lists this clone with a few counts. The genes are TRBV7-3 and TRBJ1-3; TRBD1 might be the D (5 bases). The CDR3 spans 14 residues. Germline loops: CDR1 SGHTA, CDR2 FQGTGA. Between the trimmed V and J ends, which lost 4 bases and 1 base, there was a span of 8 bases. CDR3 loop: CASSSTGSGNTIYF. In nucleotides, the CDR3 is TGTGCCAGCAGCTCCACAGGATCTGGAAACACCATATATTTT.

The chain combines TRBV4-3 with TRBJ2-3; D perhaps matches TRBD1 (5 bases). Germline-derived CDR1 and CDR2 are LGHNA and YSLEER. V was cut by 4 bases and J by 0 bases, with 17 bases left in between. This CDR3 region has 17 residues. The CDR3 region has the DNA TGCGCCAGCAGCCTTAGTCTTGACAGCACTAGCACAGATACGCAGTATTTT. Encoded protein: CASSLSLDSTSTDTQYF.

The chain is built from TRBV7-2 and TRBJ1-1; tentatively, D is TRBD1 (6 bases). Trimming took off 5 bases at V and 0 bases at J, with 13 bases between the two ends. Looked up from germline, CDR1 is SGHTA and CDR2 is FQGNSA. CDR3 length equals 15 residues. The CDR3 nucleotides read TGTGCCAGCAGCCCCAGGGGCAGCCTGAACACTGAAGCTTTCTTT. Translating gives CASSPRGSLNTEAFF.

This chain links TRBV4-1 with TRBJ1-1; the match to TRBD1 covers 7 bases. After removal of 1 base from V and 5 bases from J, the junction contained 10 bases not matched to a gene. The CDR3 spans 16 residues. Germline CDR1 reads MGHRA; CDR2 reads YSYEKL. CDR3: CASSQAPRGSRTEAFF. CDR3 in DNA: TGCGCCAGCAGCCAAGCGCCCAGGGGGTCGCGAACTGAAGCTTTCTTT.

This clone is deemed medium-sized. This chain joins TRBV19 and TRBJ1-5, with 7 positions matching TRBD1. CDR1 is LNHDA and CDR2 is SQIVND in the germline V gene (reference sequence). The CDR3 totals 20 residues. V shed 7 bases and J 2 bases; nucleotides not matched to a gene: 23. DNA for the CDR3: TGTGCCAGTACTACCAAGTCCCTCCGACAGGGCCCTTGGGGCAATCAGCCCCAGCATTTT. Its translation is CASTTKSLRQGPWGNQPQHF.

The rearrangement joins TRBV21-1 to TRBJ1-2. TRBV21-1 is designated a pseudogene. The CDR3 consists of 12 residues. The DNA for the CDR3 is TGTGCCAGCAGCCCCTTTTGCTATGGCTACACCTTC. This encodes CASSPFCYGYTF.